The 17 T cell receptor beta chains below all came from one sample that was sequenced in a study of T cell clonotyping in hematopoietic cell transplantation. Generated by immunoSEQ multiplex PCR, the TCRdb table keeps only in-frame clones and is missing some. The table includes 5,500 to 9,000 clones, about 83% detected once. The starting material was PBMCs, obtained 100 days after allogeneic stem cell transplant. Every receptor here comes from a male patient in his forties or fifties who had an allogeneic stem cell transplant from a related donor, so the T cells may come from the graft donor. Some clones in this sample may be carry-over from other donors' samples.

The rearrangement joins TRBV28 to TRBJ1-5; 7 nucleotides align to TRBD1. Germline loops: CDR1 MDHEN, CDR2 SYDVKM. This CDR3 comprises 14 residues. With V trimmed by 8 bases and J by 0 bases, 4 bases remained unmatched. The chain's CDR3 is CASADRTSNQPQHF. CDR3 DNA: TGTGCCAGCGCGGACAGGACTAGCAATCAGCCCCAGCATTTT.

This clone appeared once. J is TRBJ1-6 and V is TRBV2; D unresolved. The V end was cut by 5 bases, the J end by 11 bases, with 13 bases between. There are 13 residues in the CDR3. Germline CDR1 reads SNHLY; CDR2 reads FYNNEI. CDR3 bases: TGTGCCAGCAGTTACAACCCGCAGGCACCCCTCCACTTT. Protein sequence: CASSYNPQAPLHF.

The CDR3 region is CASRLAGGGENEQFF. The DNA for the CDR3 is TGTGCCAGCAGGTTAGCGGGAGGAGGGGAAAATGAGCAGTTCTTC. The rearrangement uses TRBV6-1 and TRBJ2-1, with 10 bases identical to TRBD2. V shed 6 bases, J shed 7 bases, and the junction held 9 bases outside the gene matches. CDR1 and CDR2 from the germline V gene are MNHNS and SASEGT. The CDR3 sequence is 15 residues long.

The chain uses TRBV6-5 and TRBJ2-7, with D perhaps given as TRBD1 or TRBD2 (5 bases each). The CDR3 is made up of 14 amino acids. Germline V CDR1 and CDR2: MNHEY, SVGAGI. V was clipped by 2 bases and J by 2 bases, with 10 bases between them. CDR3 protein: CASSYVGTPYEQYF. The CDR3 nucleotides read TGTGCCAGCAGTTACGTGGGGACCCCCTACGAGCAGTACTTC.

This clone is classed as large (0.1 to 1%). V gene TRBV9 combines with J gene TRBJ1-4; the D gene is possibly TRBD1 (5 bases). Trimming took off 0 bases at V and 8 bases at J, with 14 bases between the two ends. Germline V gene data show CDR1 as SGDLS and CDR2 as YYNGEE. CDR3 length: 15 residues. The CDR3 loop reads CASSVDGARREKLFF. The CDR3 region has the DNA TGTGCCAGCAGCGTAGACGGGGCGCGGAGGGAAAAACTGTTTTTT.

This clone was counted once. Other DNA sequences in this sample translate to the same CDR3. The CDR3 nucleotides are TGTGCCAGCAGTTACGGGGGGACTGAAGCTTTCTTT. As protein: CASSYGGTEAFF. The rearrangement joins TRBV6-5 to TRBJ1-1; TRBD1 is a possible D gene (5 bases). The germline V gene has CDR1 MNHEY and CDR2 SVGAGI. V lost 2 bases, J lost 5 bases, and 6 bases lay in between. This CDR3 has 12 amino acids.

This chain connects TRBV11-2 to TRBJ2-3; D gene ambiguous. Trimming removed 3 bases from V and 6 bases from J, with 7 bases in between. This CDR3 contains 12 residues. Germline CDR1 reads SGHAT; CDR2 reads FQNNGV. The CDR3 nucleotides are TGTGCCAGCAGCTTGCATTTGGATACGCAGTATTTT. This translates into CASSLHLDTQYF.

This chain connects TRBV25-1 to TRBJ2-7, with unresolved D. This CDR3 is 11 amino acids long. V was clipped by 3 bases and J by 7 bases, with 7 bases between them. Germline lookup yields CDR1 MGHDK and CDR2 SYGVNS. CDR3 region: CASSDTTEQYF. The CDR3, as DNA: TGTGCCAGCAGTGACACGACGGAGCAGTACTTC.

V is TRBV30 and J is TRBJ1-5, with D unclear. The CDR3 is 13 amino acids. Trimming took off 0 bases at V and 5 bases at J, with 8 bases between the two ends. CDR1 is GTSNPN and CDR2 is SVGIG in the germline V gene (reference sequence). The CDR3 nucleotides read TGTGCCTGGAGTGTTGGCACAGATCAGCCCCAGCATTTT. It yields the protein CAWSVGTDQPQHF.

The CDR3 sequence is CASSSPSSGTGRYGYTF. CDR3 nucleotides: TGTGCCAGCAGTTCCCCGAGCTCCGGGACAGGGCGCTATGGCTACACCTTC. This sequence joins TRBV28 and TRBJ1-2, with 9 bases identical to TRBD1. Germline lookup yields CDR1 MDHEN and CDR2 SYDVKM. The CDR3 totals 17 residues. V dropped 4 bases and J dropped 4; count of bases not matched to a gene: 13.

This clone has just one count. The genes are TRBV25-1 and TRBJ1-2, with TRBD1 identical over 9 bases. With 3 bases clipped from V and 8 bases from J, the junction kept 10 bases outside the gene matches. CDR3 length equals 15 residues. Germline CDR1 MGHDK, CDR2 SYGVNS. CDR3 loop: CASSEGNRGLVGYTF. DNA of the CDR3: TGTGCCAGCAGTGAGGGTAACAGGGGGCTGGTCGGCTACACCTTC.

The chain links TRBV19 to TRBJ1-6, with 11 bases lining up with TRBD1. The V gene end was trimmed by 5 bases and the J gene end by 7 bases; junction bases not matched to a gene: 4. The CDR3 runs 15 residues. Germline CDR1 reads LNHDA; CDR2 reads SQIVND (reference sequence). The CDR3 DNA is TGTGCCAGTAGTGCTTGGACAGGGGGCAATTCACCCCTCCACTTT. It is translated as CASSAWTGGNSPLHF.

The chain recombines TRBV4-2 with TRBJ1-1; a weak D match, TRBD1 (6 bases). Trimming took off 4 bases at V and 4 bases at J, with 19 bases between the two ends. The CDR3 totals 16 residues. The germline CDR1 and CDR2 sequences are LGHNA and YNFKEQ. CDR3 DNA: TGTGCCAGCAGCCCGAGGGGGGAACGAGGCGGCACTGAAGCTTTCTTT. This gives the protein CASSPRGERGGTEAFF.

The V call is TRBV29-1, the J call TRBJ2-7, with D hard to call. The CDR3 extends over 12 amino acids. Looked up from germline, CDR1 is SQVTM and CDR2 is ANQGSEA. Trimming stripped 4 bases from V and 2 bases from J, with 9 bases between. CDR3 nucleotides: TGCAGCGTTGGGGCCAAAGCCTACGAGCAGTACTTC. It specifies CSVGAKAYEQYF.

The J gene is TRBJ1-1, the V gene TRBV29-1, with 7 bases that match TRBD1. V was clipped by 6 bases and J by 0 bases; unmatched bases: 4. The CDR3 has 13 amino acids. Germline CDR1 and CDR2: SQVTM and ANQGSEA. This CDR3 reads CSVSQGLNTEAFF. CDR3 sequence (DNA): TGCAGCGTCTCACAGGGGTTGAACACTGAAGCTTTCTTT. The complete variable domain, with remaining parts taken from reference TRBV29-1 and TRBJ1-1, reads SAVISQKPSRDICQRGTSLTIQCQVDSQVTMMFWYRQQPGQSLTLIATANQGSEATYESGFVIDKFPISRPNLTFSTLTVSNMSPEDSSIYLCSVSQGLNTEAFFGQGTRLTVV.

The V call is TRBV27, the J call TRBJ2-7; the D gene could be TRBD1 or TRBD2 (5 bases each). The V end was cut by 4 bases, the J end by 4 bases, with 11 bases between. The germline V gene has CDR1 MNHEY and CDR2 SMNVEV (reference sequence). The CDR3 contains 13 residues. The CDR3 region has the DNA TGTGCCAGCAGTTCCTGGGACGGTTACGAGCAGTACTTC. Translated: CASSSWDGYEQYF.

This chain connects TRBV20-1 to TRBJ1-5; D possibly corresponds to TRBD1 (5 bases). Looked up from germline, CDR1 is DFQATT and CDR2 is SNEGSKA (reference sequence). Trimming shortened V by 5 bases and J by 7 bases, and 9 bases separated the two germline ends. CDR3 length equals 11 residues. The CDR3, as DNA: TGCAGTGCTGGGGGTGAACAGCCCCAGCATTTT. It yields the protein CSAGGEQPQHF.